This section outlines one TCR beta chain sequence together with its context. V dropped 4 bases and J dropped 1; count of bases not matched to a gene: 7. The CDR3 consists of 16 residues. Looked up from germline, CDR1 is SGHNT and CDR2 is YYREEE (reference sequence). This sample was included in a study of blood T cell repertoires in COVID-19. Study summary: Some COVID-19 samples were acute and others convalescent; all came from the United States, Italy and Spain. T cells, B-cell-depleted T cells, or PBMCs provided the cDNA or gDNA that served as material.

In the original processing: The assay estimated nucleated cells by amplifying reference gene primers. TCRdb keeps only in-frame clones here, not all; method: immunoSEQ multiplex PCR. That table is the source of V, J and clone size, and D and trimming were worked out from the DNA. The table records 85,000 to 100,000 clones, 70% to 80% of them present only once. The rearrangement joins TRBV5-4 to TRBJ2-3; 9 nucleotides match TRBD2. Specimen: peripheral blood. This clonotype was obtained from a woman older than 75 with active or convalescent COVID-19. DNA of the CDR3: TGTGCCAGCAGCCCAAGCGGGAGGAGGGGCACAGATACGCAGTATTTT. Translated, it gives CASSPSGRRGTDTQYF.